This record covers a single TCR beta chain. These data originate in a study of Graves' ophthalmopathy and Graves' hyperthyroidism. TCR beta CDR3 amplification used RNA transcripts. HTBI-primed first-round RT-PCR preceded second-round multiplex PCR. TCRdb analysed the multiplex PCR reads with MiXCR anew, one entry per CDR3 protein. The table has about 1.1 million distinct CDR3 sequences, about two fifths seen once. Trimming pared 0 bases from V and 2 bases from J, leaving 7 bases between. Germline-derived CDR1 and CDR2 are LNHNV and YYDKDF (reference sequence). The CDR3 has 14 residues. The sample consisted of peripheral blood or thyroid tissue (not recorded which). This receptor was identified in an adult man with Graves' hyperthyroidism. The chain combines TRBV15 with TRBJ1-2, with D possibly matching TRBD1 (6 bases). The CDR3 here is CATSRDTGNYGYTF. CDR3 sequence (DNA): TGTGCCACCAGCAGAGATACAGGGAACTATGGCTACACCTTC.